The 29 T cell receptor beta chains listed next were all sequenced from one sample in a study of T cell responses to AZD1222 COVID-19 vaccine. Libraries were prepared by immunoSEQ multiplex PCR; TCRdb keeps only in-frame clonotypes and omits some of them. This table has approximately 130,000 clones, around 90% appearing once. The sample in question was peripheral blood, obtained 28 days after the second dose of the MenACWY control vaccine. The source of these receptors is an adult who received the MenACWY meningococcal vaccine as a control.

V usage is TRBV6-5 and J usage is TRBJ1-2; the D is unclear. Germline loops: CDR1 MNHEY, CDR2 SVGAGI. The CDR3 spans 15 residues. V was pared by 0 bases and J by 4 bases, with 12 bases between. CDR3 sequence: CASSYSIEGIYGYTF. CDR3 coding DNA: TGTGCCAGCAGTTACTCGATAGAGGGAATCTATGGCTACACCTTC.

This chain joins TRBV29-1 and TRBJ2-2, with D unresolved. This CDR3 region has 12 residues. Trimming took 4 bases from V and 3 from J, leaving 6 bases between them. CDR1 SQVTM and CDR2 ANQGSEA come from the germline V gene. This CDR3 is CSVGADTGELFF. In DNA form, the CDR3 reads TGCAGCGTTGGGGCAGACACCGGGGAGCTGTTTTTT.

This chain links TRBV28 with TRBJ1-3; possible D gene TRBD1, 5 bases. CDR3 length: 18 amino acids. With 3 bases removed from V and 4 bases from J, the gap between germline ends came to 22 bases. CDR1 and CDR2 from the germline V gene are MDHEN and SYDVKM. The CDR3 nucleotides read TGTGCCAGCAGTTTTTCACTCGGGACCTCCTATTTCGGAAACACCATATATTTT. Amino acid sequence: CASSFSLGTSYFGNTIYF. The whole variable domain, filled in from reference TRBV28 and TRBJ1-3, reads DVKVTQSSRYLVKRTGEKVFLECVQDMDHENMFWYRQDPGLGLRLIYFSYDVKMKEKGDIPEGYSVSREKKERFSLILESASTNQTSMYLCASSFSLGTSYFGNTIYFGEGSWLTVV.

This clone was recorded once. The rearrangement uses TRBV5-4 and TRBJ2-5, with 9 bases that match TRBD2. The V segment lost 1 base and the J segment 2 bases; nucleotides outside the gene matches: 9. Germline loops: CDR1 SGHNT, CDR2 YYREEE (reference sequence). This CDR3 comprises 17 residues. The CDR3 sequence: CASSLNWLAGSQETQYF. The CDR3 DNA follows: TGTGCCAGCAGCTTGAATTGGCTAGCGGGGTCACAAGAGACCCAGTACTTC.

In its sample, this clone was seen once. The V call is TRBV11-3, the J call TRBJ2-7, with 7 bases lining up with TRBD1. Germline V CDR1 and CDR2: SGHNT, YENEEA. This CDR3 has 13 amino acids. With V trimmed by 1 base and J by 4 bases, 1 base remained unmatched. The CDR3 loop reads CASSLGGQYEQYF. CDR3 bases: TGTGCCAGCAGCTTAGGGGGACAGTACGAGCAGTACTTC.

CDR3 nucleotides: TGTGCCAGCAGCCTTGGGACATACGACTCCTACAATGAGCAGTTCTTC. Its translation is CASSLGTYDSYNEQFF. The V and J genes are TRBV5-4 and TRBJ2-1, with D tentatively TRBD1 (6 bases). CDR3 length: 16 amino acids. Trimming removed 4 bases from V and 0 bases from J, with 14 bases in between. Germline CDR1 SGHNT, CDR2 YYREEE (reference sequence).

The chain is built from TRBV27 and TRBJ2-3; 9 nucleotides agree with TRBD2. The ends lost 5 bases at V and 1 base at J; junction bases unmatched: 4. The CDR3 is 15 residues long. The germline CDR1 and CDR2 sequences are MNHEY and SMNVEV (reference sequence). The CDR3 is CASSRLAVRTDTQYF. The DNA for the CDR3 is TGTGCCAGCAGTCGACTAGCGGTTCGCACAGATACGCAGTATTTT.

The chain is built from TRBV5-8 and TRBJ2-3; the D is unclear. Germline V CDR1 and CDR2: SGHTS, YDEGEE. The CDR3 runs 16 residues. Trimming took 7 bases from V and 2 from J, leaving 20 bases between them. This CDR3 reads CASLRKRQTYTDTQYF. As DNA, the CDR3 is TGTGCCAGCTTAAGGAAACGGCAGACTTACACAGATACGCAGTATTTT.

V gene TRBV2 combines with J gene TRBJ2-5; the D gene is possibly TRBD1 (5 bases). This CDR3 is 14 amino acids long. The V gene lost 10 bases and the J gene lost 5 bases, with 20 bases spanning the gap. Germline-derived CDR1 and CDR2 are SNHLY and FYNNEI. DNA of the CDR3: TGTGCCACCCAGCTTTCAGGGAAAACGGAGACCCAGTACTTC. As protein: CATQLSGKTETQYF.

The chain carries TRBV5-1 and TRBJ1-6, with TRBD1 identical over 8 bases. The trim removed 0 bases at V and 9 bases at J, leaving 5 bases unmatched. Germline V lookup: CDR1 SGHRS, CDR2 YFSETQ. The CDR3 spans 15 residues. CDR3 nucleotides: TGCGCCAGCAGCTTGGAGAGACAGGGGATTTCACCCCTCCACTTT. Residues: CASSLERQGISPLHF.

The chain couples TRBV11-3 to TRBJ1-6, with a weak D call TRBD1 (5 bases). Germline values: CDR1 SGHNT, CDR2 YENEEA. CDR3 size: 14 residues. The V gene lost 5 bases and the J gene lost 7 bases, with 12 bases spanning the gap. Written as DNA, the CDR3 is TGTGCCAGCAGCCGGGGCCCTGCGAATTCACCCCTCCACTTT. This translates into CASSRGPANSPLHF.

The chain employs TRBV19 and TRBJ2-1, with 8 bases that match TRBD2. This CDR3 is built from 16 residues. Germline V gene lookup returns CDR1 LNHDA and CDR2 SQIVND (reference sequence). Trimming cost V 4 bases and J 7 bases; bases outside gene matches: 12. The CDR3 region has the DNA TGTGCCAGTAGTAGAGGACTAGCCGATTCCTTTAATGAGCAGTTCTTC. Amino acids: CASSRGLADSFNEQFF.

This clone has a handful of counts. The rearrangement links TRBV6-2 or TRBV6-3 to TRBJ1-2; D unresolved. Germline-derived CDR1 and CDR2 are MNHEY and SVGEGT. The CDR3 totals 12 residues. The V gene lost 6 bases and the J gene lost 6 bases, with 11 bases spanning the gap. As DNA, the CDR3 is TGTGCCAGCAGCCTTGAGATTGATGGCTACACCTTC. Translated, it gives CASSLEIDGYTF.

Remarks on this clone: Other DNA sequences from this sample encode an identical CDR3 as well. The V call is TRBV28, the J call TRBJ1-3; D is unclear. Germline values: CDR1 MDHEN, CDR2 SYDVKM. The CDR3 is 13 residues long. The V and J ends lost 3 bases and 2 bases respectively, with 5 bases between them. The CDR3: CASSFGAGNTIYF. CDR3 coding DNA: TGTGCCAGCAGTTTCGGGGCTGGAAACACCATATATTTT. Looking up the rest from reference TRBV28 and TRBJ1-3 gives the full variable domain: DVKVTQSSRYLVKRTGEKVFLECVQDMDHENMFWYRQDPGLGLRLIYFSYDVKMKEKGDIPEGYSVSREKKERFSLILESASTNQTSMYLCASSFGAGNTIYFGEGSWLTVV.

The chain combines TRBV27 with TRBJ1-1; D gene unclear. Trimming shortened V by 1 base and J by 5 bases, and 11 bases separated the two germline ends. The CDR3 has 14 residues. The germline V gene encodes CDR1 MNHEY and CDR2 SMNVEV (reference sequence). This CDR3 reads CASSLWALGTEAFF. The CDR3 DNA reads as TGTGCCAGCAGTTTATGGGCATTGGGGACTGAAGCTTTCTTT.

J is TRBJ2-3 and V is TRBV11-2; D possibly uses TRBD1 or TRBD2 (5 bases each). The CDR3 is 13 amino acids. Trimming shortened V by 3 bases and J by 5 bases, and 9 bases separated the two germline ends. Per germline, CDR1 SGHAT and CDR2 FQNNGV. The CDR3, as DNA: TGTGCCAGCAGCTTTTGGGGACGAGATACGCAGTATTTT. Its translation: CASSFWGRDTQYF.

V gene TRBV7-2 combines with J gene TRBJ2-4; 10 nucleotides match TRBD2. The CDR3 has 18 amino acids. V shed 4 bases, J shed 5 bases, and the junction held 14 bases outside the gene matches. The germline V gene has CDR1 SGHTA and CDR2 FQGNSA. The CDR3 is CASSSSGRGTYTQNIQYF. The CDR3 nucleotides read TGTGCCAGCAGCTCAAGCGGGAGGGGGACTTACACACAAAACATTCAGTACTTC.

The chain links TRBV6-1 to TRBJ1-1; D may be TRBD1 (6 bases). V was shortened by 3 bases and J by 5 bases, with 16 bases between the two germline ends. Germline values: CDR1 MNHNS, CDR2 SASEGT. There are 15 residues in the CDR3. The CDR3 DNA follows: TGTGCCAGCAGTGACGTTAACAGGGTGGGTACTGAAGCTTTCTTT. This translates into CASSDVNRVGTEAFF.

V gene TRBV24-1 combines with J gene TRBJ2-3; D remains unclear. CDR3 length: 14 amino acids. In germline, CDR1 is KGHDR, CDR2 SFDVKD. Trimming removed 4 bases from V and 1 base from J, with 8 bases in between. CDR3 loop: CATSDPRGTDTQYF. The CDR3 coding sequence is TGTGCCACCAGTGACCCTAGGGGCACAGATACGCAGTATTTT.

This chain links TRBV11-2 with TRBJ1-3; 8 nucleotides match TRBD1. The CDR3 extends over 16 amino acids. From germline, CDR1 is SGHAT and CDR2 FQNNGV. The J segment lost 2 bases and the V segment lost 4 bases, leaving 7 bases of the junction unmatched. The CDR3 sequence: CASSSSDRGTGNTIYF. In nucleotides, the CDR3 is TGTGCCAGCAGCTCCTCAGACAGGGGAACTGGAAACACCATATATTTT.

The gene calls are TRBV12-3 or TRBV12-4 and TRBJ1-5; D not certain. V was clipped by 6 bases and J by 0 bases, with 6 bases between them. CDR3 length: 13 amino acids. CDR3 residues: CASSYLSNQPQHF. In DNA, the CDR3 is TGTGCCAGCAGCTACCTTAGCAATCAGCCCCAGCATTTT.

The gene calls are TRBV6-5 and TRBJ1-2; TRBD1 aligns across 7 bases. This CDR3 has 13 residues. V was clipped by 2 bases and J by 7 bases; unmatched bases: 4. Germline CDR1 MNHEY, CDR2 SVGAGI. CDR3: CASSYGYRGGYTF. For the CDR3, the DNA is TGTGCCAGCAGTTACGGATACAGGGGTGGCTACACCTTC.

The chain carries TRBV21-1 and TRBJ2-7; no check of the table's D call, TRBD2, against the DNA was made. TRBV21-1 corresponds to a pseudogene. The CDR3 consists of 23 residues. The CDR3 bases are TGTGCCAGCAGCGCCCAAGCCGGGCGACTAGCGGGAGAAAGTTCAAGGGGCCCCTGGGAGCAGTACTTC. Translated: CASSAQAGRLAGESSRGPWEQYF.

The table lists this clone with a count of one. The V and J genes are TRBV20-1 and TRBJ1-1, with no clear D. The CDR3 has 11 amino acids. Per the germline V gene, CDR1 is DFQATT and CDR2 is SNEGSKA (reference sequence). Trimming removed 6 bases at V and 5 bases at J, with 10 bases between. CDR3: CSATGGTEAFF. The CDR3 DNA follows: TGCAGTGCGACCGGAGGGACTGAAGCTTTCTTT.

In nucleotides, the CDR3 is TGTGCCAGCAGCTTAAGTGGGACAGGGATTTTTGAGCCCCAGCATTTT. Encoded protein: CASSLSGTGIFEPQHF. The V gene is TRBV7-2, the J gene TRBJ1-5; 9 bases are shared with TRBD1. CDR1 is SGHTA and CDR2 is FQGNSA in the germline V gene. V was clipped by 2 bases and J by 8 bases; unmatched bases: 10. The CDR3 is 16 amino acids.

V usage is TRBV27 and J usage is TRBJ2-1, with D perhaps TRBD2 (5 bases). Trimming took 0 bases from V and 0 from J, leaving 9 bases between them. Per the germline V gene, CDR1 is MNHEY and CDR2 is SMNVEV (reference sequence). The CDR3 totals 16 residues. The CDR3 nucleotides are TGTGCCAGCAGTTTATCGATAGGGAGCTCCTACAATGAGCAGTTCTTC. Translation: CASSLSIGSSYNEQFF.

The CDR3 spells CASNRQLTDTQYF. As DNA, the CDR3 is TGTGCCAGCAACAGACAGCTCACAGATACGCAGTATTTT. The V and J genes are TRBV28 and TRBJ2-3; a weak D match, TRBD1 (5 bases). V lost 7 bases, J lost 2 bases, and 10 bases lay in between. Germline lookup yields CDR1 MDHEN and CDR2 SYDVKM. The CDR3 extends over 13 amino acids.

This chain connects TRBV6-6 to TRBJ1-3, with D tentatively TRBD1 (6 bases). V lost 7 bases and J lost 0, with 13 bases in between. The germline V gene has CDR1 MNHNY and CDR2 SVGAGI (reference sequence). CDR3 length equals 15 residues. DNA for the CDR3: TGTGCCAGCATGGACAGAATGAACTCTGGAAACACCATATATTTT. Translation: CASMDRMNSGNTIYF.

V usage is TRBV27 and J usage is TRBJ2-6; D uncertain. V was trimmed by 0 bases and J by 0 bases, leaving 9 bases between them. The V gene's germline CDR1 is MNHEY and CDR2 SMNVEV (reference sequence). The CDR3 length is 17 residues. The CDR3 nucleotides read TGTGCCAGCAGTTTATCTAACGATTTCTCTGGGGCCAACGTCCTGACTTTC. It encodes CASSLSNDFSGANVLTF.